The 9 T cell receptor beta chains given below trace back to one sample, sequenced in a study of control samples from healthy donors and cancer patients. This table comes from immunoSEQ multiplex PCR, and its TCRdb copy is limited to in-frame clones, with some not included. The data show roughly 130,000 clones, roughly 90% seen once. Specimen: blood. These receptors originate from a man aged 45-60 years in good health.

The V gene is TRBV30, the J gene TRBJ1-1, with TRBD1 matching over 8 bases. Per the germline V gene, CDR1 is GTSNPN and CDR2 is SVGIG (reference sequence). There are 14 residues in the CDR3. After removal of 1 base from V and 1 base from J, the junction contained 2 bases not matched to a gene. This CDR3 reads CAWSEGQENTEAFF. DNA of the CDR3: TGTGCCTGGAGTGAGGGACAGGAGAACACTGAAGCTTTCTTT.

V is TRBV19 and J is TRBJ1-5; weak D call: TRBD1 (6 bases). CDR3 length: 14 amino acids. CDR1 is LNHDA and CDR2 is SQIVND in the germline V gene (reference sequence). Trimming removed 6 bases from V and 2 bases from J, with 11 bases in between. The CDR3 sequence is CASRQGLGNQPQHF. The CDR3 coding sequence is TGTGCCAGTAGACAGGGCCTCGGCAATCAGCCCCAGCATTTT.

The genes are TRBV27 and TRBJ2-2; no clear D. Germline assignment: CDR1 MNHEY and CDR2 SMNVEV (reference sequence). V shed 8 bases and J shed 6 bases, with 10 bases lying between them. The CDR3 runs to 12 residues. The CDR3: CASGPSSGELFF. DNA for the CDR3: TGTGCCAGCGGACCTTCCTCCGGGGAGCTGTTTTTT.

The gene calls are TRBV5-4 and TRBJ1-2; perhaps TRBD1 as D (5 bases). Germline values: CDR1 SGHNT, CDR2 YYREEE (reference sequence). The CDR3 contains 15 residues. V was shortened by 1 base and J by 2 bases, with 12 bases between the two germline ends. This chain's CDR3 is CASSLKQVANYGYTF. The CDR3 region has the DNA TGTGCCAGCAGCTTGAAACAGGTAGCCAACTATGGCTACACCTTC.

The chain recombines TRBV27 with TRBJ2-5; 13 bases match TRBD2. The CDR3 has 16 residues. CDR1 and CDR2 from the germline V gene are MNHEY and SMNVEV (reference sequence). V lost 5 bases, J lost 5 bases, and 8 bases stayed unmatched. The CDR3 DNA follows: TGTGCCAGCAGTCAACTAGCGGGGGGGCCGGAGGAGACCCAGTACTTC. Its translation is CASSQLAGGPEETQYF.

The V call is TRBV2, the J call TRBJ2-7; 8 bases agree with TRBD1. This CDR3 spans 16 amino acids. In germline, CDR1 is SNHLY, CDR2 FYNNEI. Trimming cost V 6 bases and J 7 bases; bases outside gene matches: 17. The CDR3 protein is CASRNTGGYTSGEQYF. The CDR3 nucleotides read TGTGCCAGCAGAAACACAGGGGGGTACACCTCGGGGGAGCAGTACTTC.

The V call is TRBV19, the J call TRBJ1-5; D gene ambiguous. In germline, CDR1 is LNHDA, CDR2 SQIVND (reference sequence). The CDR3 consists of 14 residues. Trimming stripped 7 bases from V and 2 bases from J, with 12 bases between. CDR3 DNA sequence: TGTGCCAGTATGGACGAAGTAGGCAATCAGCCCCAGCATTTT. Translation: CASMDEVGNQPQHF.

This chain connects TRBV6-5 to TRBJ2-2; perhaps TRBD1 as D (5 bases). Looked up from germline, CDR1 is MNHEY and CDR2 is SVGAGI. V was shortened by 6 bases and J by 7 bases, with 12 bases between the two germline ends. The CDR3 totals 13 residues. The CDR3 bases are TGTGCCAGCAGATCAGGGCAAAACGGGGAGCTGTTTTTT. The encoded protein is CASRSGQNGELFF.

V and J are TRBV7-9 and TRBJ2-1; the D is unclear. Deletions cut 2 bases from V and 4 bases from J, with 3 bases between. CDR3 length: 12 residues. Germline assignment: CDR1 SEHNR and CDR2 FQNEAQ (reference sequence). The CDR3 sequence is CASSLSYNEQFF. CDR3 bases: TGTGCCAGCAGCTTATCTTACAATGAGCAGTTCTTC. The whole variable domain, remainder taken from reference TRBV7-9 and TRBJ2-1, is DTGVSQNPRHKITKRGQNVTFRCDPISEHNRLYWYRQTLGQGPEFLTYFQNEAQLEKSRLLSDRFSAERPKGSFSTLEIQRTEQGDSAMYLCASSLSYNEQFFGPGTRLTVL.